Listed below are T cell receptor beta chains from one sample, sequenced in a study of T cells after yellow fever vaccination. TCRdb used MiXCR to reprocess the 5' RACE reads, holding one entry per CDR3 protein. The sample shows approximately 160,000 distinct CDR3 sequences, approximately 6.2% of them seen only once. Sequencing was performed on CD4+ T cells sorted from PBMCs, taken on the day of the first yellow fever vaccination. All receptors derive from a man aged 18 to 29 who received the YFV17D yellow fever vaccine. Each CDR3 is given with its conserved first and last residue. Clone size is stated in some rows and not others, as once, few, many or a class when expanded.

j_gene	abundance	v_gene	CDR3aa
TRBJ2-3	NA	TRBV18	CASSPNPATDTQYF
TRBJ1-4	many	TRBV4-3	CASSLAEKLFF
TRBJ1-1	few	TRBV6-2/TRBV6-3	CASRSGFGENTEAFF
TRBJ1-1	few	TRBV20-1	CSARLQGMNTEAFF
TRBJ2-7	many	TRBV6-5	CASSSQGQQYF
TRBJ1-3	few	TRBV5-1	CASSLVSPGNTIYF
TRBJ2-1	many	TRBV7-2	CASSQSRYNEQFF
TRBJ2-2	many	TRBV3-1	CASSQLGEGSTGELFF
TRBJ1-5	many	TRBV2	CASSGGQGFRTQHF
TRBJ2-1	NA	TRBV4-1	CASSQDPRASSYNEQFF
TRBJ1-5	many	TRBV9	CASSVEGGAQHF
TRBJ2-3	many	TRBV11-2	CASSPQADTQYF
TRBJ2-1	NA	TRBV10-2	CASKGVSNEQFF
TRBJ1-4	few	TRBV30	CALEGRGREKLFF
TRBJ1-2	few	TRBV5-1	CASSLFGGDYGYTF
TRBJ2-2	few	TRBV6-1	CASKGFSGYGELFF
TRBJ2-6	few	TRBV2	CASSLRPGANVLTF
TRBJ1-2	many	TRBV20-1	CSVKQNYGYTF
TRBJ2-3	few	TRBV6-5	CASSSASGAGREYF
TRBJ1-5	many	TRBV2	CASRLTGQPQHF
TRBJ1-6	few	TRBV6-5	CASSSQFTGGYNSPLHF
TRBJ1-2	many	TRBV7-8	CASSLGPGRGGYTF
TRBJ2-5	many	TRBV7-2	CASSQRGGRQTQYF
TRBJ1-2	NA	TRBV10-1	CASSACRGYGYTF
TRBJ1-6	NA	TRBV6-5	CASSWDRRLFSPPHF
TRBJ2-3	few	TRBV9	CASSVAPGQFTDTQYF
TRBJ2-7	many	TRBV9	CASSPRDSYEQYF
TRBJ2-2	many	TRBV7-2	CASSLVVWNTGELFF
TRBJ2-2	many	TRBV5-1	CASSFFRWADGELFF
TRBJ1-1	many	TRBV10-3	CAISERGNTEAFF
TRBJ2-2	few	TRBV7-3	CASSLKGLAGVNTGELFF
TRBJ2-5	many	TRBV5-4	CASSFRDPGGETQYF
TRBJ1-1	NA	TRBV3-1	CASGVQPRSDTEAFF
TRBJ1-1	many	TRBV12-3/TRBV12-4	CASSGSRRGTEAFF
TRBJ1-4	NA	TRBV7-2	CASSNPSTNEKLFF
TRBJ1-1	many	TRBV5-4	CASSQHRTEAFF
TRBJ2-1	many	TRBV5-1	CASSYSYNEQFF
TRBJ2-3	many	TRBV10-1	CASSSNSPDTQYF
TRBJ1-1	many	TRBV7-3	CASSFSGQGGTEAFF
TRBJ1-5	few	TRBV20-1	CSAMDTKGNQPQHF
TRBJ1-1	few	TRBV20-1	CSARGRDPLRNTEAFF